The sequence of this T cell receptor beta chain was determined in a study of blood T cells in healthy people across ages. The CDR3 is made up of 14 amino acids. Trimming removed 5 bases from V and 11 bases from J, with 19 bases in between. It was with a sample-barcoded 5' primer and a J-beta primer mix that a second PCR of about 7 to 12 cycles was run. One entry per CDR3 protein results from TCRdb running MiXCR on the 5' RACE reads. The profile shows just under 900,000 distinct CDR3 sequences, more than 25% of them singletons. There are many counts of this clonotype. This TCR was recovered from a woman older than 75 in good health. Sequenced: blood. The genes are TRBV12-3 or TRBV12-4 and TRBJ2-4; D might be TRBD1 (6 bases). The CDR3 sequence is CASSPIQGTYLQYF. The CDR3 DNA sequence: TGTGCCAGCAGTCCCATACAGGGAACCTACCTTCAGTACTTC.